This is a list of T cell receptor beta chains from one sample in a study of blood T cells in healthy people across ages. TCRdb called the 5' RACE reads again in MiXCR, with one record for every CDR3 protein. The data hold about 640,000 distinct CDR3 sequences, with roughly 53% observed a single time. The specimen was blood. The receptors come from a man between 60 and 75 years old in good health. CDR3s include the opening cysteine and the closing phenylalanine or tryptophan. Fields, in order: clone size, J gene, D gene, V gene, CDR3 protein, CDR3 DNA. D genes are given only for firm matches. A row's size may be missing; if present it is once, few, many or a size class.

- | TRBJ2-7 | - | TRBV20-1 | CSARERLFYEQYF | TGCAGTGCTAGAGAACGACTATTCTACGAGCAGTACTTC
- | TRBJ1-1 | - | TRBV13 | CASSLGGTGRLTEAFF | TGTGCCAGCAGCTTAGGAGGGACGGGACGGCTCACTGAAGCTTTCTTT
- | TRBJ2-2 | - | TRBV2 | CASSESQGSTGELFF | TGTGCCAGCAGTGAATCTCAGGGAAGCACCGGGGAGCTGTTTTTT
few | TRBJ2-5 | TRBD2 | TRBV12-5 | CASGLAGGWETQYF | TGTGCTAGTGGACTAGCGGGGGGTTGGGAGACCCAGTACTTC
- | TRBJ2-3 | TRBD2 | TRBV9 | CASSVAAGGTDTQYF | TGTGCCAGCAGCGTAGCAGCGGGGGGCACAGATACGCAGTATTTT
- | TRBJ1-4 | - | TRBV12-3/TRBV12-4 | CASSFRGEKLFF | TGTGCCAGCAGTTTTCGGGGGGAAAAACTGTTTTTT
- | TRBJ1-4 | - | TRBV6-5 | CASSWSGTNEKLFF | TGTGCCAGCAGTTGGTCAGGGACTAATGAAAAACTGTTTTTT
few | TRBJ2-4 | - | TRBV15 | CATSRVQLAKNIQYF | TGTGCCACCAGCAGAGTTCAGCTAGCCAAAAACATTCAGTACTTC
- | TRBJ1-1 | - | TRBV5-1 | CASSLAPLGMNTEAFF | TGCGCCAGCAGCTTGGCCCCGCTGGGAATGAACACTGAGGCTTTCTTT
- | TRBJ2-4 | TRBD2 | TRBV4-1 | CASSQERGGRQNIQYF | TGCGCCAGCAGCCAAGAGCGGGGCGGGAGGCAAAACATTCAGTACTTC
- | TRBJ1-2 | TRBD1 | TRBV9 | CASSFRTGGPYGYTF | TGTGCCAGCAGCTTTCGGACAGGGGGGCCATATGGCTACACCTTC
- | TRBJ1-5 | - | TRBV7-9 | CASSQGFAQPQHF | TGTGCCAGCAGCCAGGGGTTCGCTCAGCCCCAGCATTTT
- | TRBJ2-1 | TRBD2 | TRBV4-1 | CASSQASGGAIHNEQFF | TGCGCCAGCAGCCAGGCTAGCGGGGGGGCTATCCACAATGAGCAGTTCTTC
- | TRBJ2-1 | - | TRBV18 | CASSPGGEQFF | TGTGCCAGCTCACCAGGGGGGGAGCAGTTCTTC
- | TRBJ1-1 | - | TRBV28 | CASSSQGGWTEAFF | TGTGCCAGCAGTTCCCAGGGAGGGTGGACTGAAGCTTTCTTT
- | TRBJ1-2 | - | TRBV10-3 | CASSLRRNEDYTF | TGTGCCAGCAGTCTCCGAAGGAATGAAGACTACACCTTC
- | TRBJ2-2 | - | TRBV7-9 | CASSLSLGELFF | TGTGCCAGCAGCTTATCGCTCGGGGAGCTGTTTTTT
- | TRBJ2-1 | TRBD1 | TRBV4-1 | CASSQDGARTGYNEQFF | TGCGCCAGCAGCCAAGATGGAGCAAGGACAGGGTACAATGAGCAGTTCTTC
- | TRBJ1-1 | TRBD1 | TRBV9 | CASSPLTGATEAFF | TGTGCCAGCAGCCCGCTGACAGGGGCCACTGAAGCTTTCTTT
- | TRBJ2-2 | TRBD2 | TRBV5-1 | CASSSTTDTGGSTGELFF | TGCGCCAGCAGCTCCACAACCGACACGGGAGGGTCCACCGGGGAGCTGTTTTTT
- | TRBJ1-2 | TRBD1 | TRBV10-3 | CAIRGDRAYGYTF | TGTGCCATCAGGGGGGACAGGGCCTATGGCTACACCTTC
- | TRBJ2-3 | - | TRBV29-1 | CSVRDIAADTQYF | TGCAGCGTCCGGGACATCGCCGCAGATACGCAGTATTTT
- | TRBJ1-6 | - | TRBV6-5 | CASSKAQENSPLHF | TGTGCCAGCAGCAAGGCACAGGAGAATTCACCCCTCCACTTT
few | TRBJ2-3 | - | TRBV24-1 | CATSDPRDPRNTQYF | TGTGCCACCAGTGACCCCCGGGACCCCCGGAATACGCAGTATTTT
- | TRBJ1-1 | - | TRBV5-1 | CASSDRKKGSNTEAFF | TGCGCCAGCAGTGATAGAAAGAAGGGATCGAACACTGAAGCTTTCTTT
many | TRBJ1-4 | TRBD1 | TRBV5-1 | CASSRGQGGEKLFF | TGCGCCAGCAGCCGAGGACAGGGTGGCGAAAAACTGTTTTTT
- | TRBJ1-6 | TRBD1 | TRBV4-3 | CASSPRDRENSPLHF | TGCGCCAGCAGCCCCCGGGACAGGGAAAATTCACCCCTCCACTTT
- | TRBJ2-7 | - | TRBV5-6 | CASSLREIQYF | TGTGCCAGCAGCTTGAGAGAGATCCAGTACTTC
- | TRBJ2-5 | - | TRBV7-2 | CATSLFRQAQETQYF | TGTGCCACCAGCTTATTTCGGCAGGCCCAGGAGACCCAGTACTTC
- | TRBJ2-2 | - | TRBV5-1 | CASSQTDSANTGELFF | TGCGCCAGCAGCCAAACGGACAGCGCGAACACCGGGGAGCTGTTTTTT
- | TRBJ2-1 | TRBD2 | TRBV3-1 | CASSLGLAGSNEQFF | TGTGCCAGCAGCCTGGGACTAGCGGGGAGCAATGAGCAGTTCTTC
- | TRBJ2-3 | - | TRBV6-5 | CASLDSSTDTQYF | TGTGCCAGCCTCGACAGTAGCACAGATACGCAGTATTTT
- | TRBJ2-1 | TRBD2 | TRBV20-1 | CSARSSGAYNEQFF | TGCAGTGCTAGGAGCAGCGGGGCATACAATGAGCAGTTCTTC
- | TRBJ1-1 | - | TRBV9 | CASSVDSDTEAFF | TGTGCCAGCAGCGTAGATTCGGACACTGAAGCTTTCTTT
- | TRBJ1-5 | TRBD1 | TRBV4-1 | CASSQKGTGGSNQLQHF | TGCGCCAGCAGCCAAAAGGGGACAGGGGGAAGCAATCAGCTCCAGCATTTT
- | TRBJ2-5 | TRBD2 | TRBV5-1 | CASSLMGLAGGQETQYF | TGCGCCAGCAGCTTAATGGGACTAGCGGGGGGGCAAGAGACCCAGTACTTC
- | TRBJ2-3 | TRBD2 | TRBV12-3/TRBV12-4 | CASSPSSGTSGGIGLDTQYF | TGTGCCAGCAGCCCCTCTTCCGGGACTAGCGGGGGGATTGGTTTGGATACGCAGTATTTT
- | TRBJ1-1 | - | TRBV12-3/TRBV12-4 | CASAPNIGTEAFF | TGTGCCAGCGCCCCCAACATTGGCACTGAAGCTTTCTTT
- | TRBJ1-1 | - | TRBV2 | CASRTTVNTEAFF | TGTGCCAGCAGGACCACAGTGAACACTGAAGCTTTCTTT
- | TRBJ1-2 | - | TRBV12-3/TRBV12-4 | CASSPTRDDYGYTF | TGTGCCAGCAGTCCAACCCGGGACGACTATGGCTACACCTTC
- | TRBJ2-7 | - | TRBV3-1 | CASSQGLTLGEQYF | TGTGCCAGCAGCCAAGGCCTAACGCTAGGCGAGCAGTACTTC
few | TRBJ2-1 | TRBD2 | TRBV5-1 | CASSSQPGLAGNEQFF | TGCGCCAGCAGCTCCCAGCCGGGACTAGCGGGCAATGAGCAGTTCTTC
few | TRBJ1-2 | - | TRBV12-3/TRBV12-4 | CASSYRGSYGYTF | TGTGCCAGCAGTTACCGGGGAAGCTATGGCTACACCTTC
once | TRBJ2-5 | - | TRBV28 | CASSFGDTPVETQYF | TGTGCCAGCAGTTTTGGGGACACCCCCGTGGAGACCCAGTACTTC
- | TRBJ2-7 | - | TRBV19 | CASSVRDISYEQYF | TGTGCCAGTAGTGTCCGGGACATCTCCTACGAGCAGTACTTC
few | TRBJ2-7 | - | TRBV6-5 | CASSPPGMRTYEQYF | TGTGCCAGCAGCCCCCCCGGGATGCGCACCTACGAGCAGTACTTC
- | TRBJ2-7 | - | TRBV21-1 | CASSKESSWNRFTYEQYF | TGTGCCAGCAGCAAAGAATCCAGCTGGAACAGGTTCACCTACGAGCAGTACTTC
- | TRBJ2-7 | TRBD2 | TRBV2 | CASSENGGTSYEQYF | TGTGCCAGCAGTGAAAACGGGGGGACCTCCTACGAGCAGTACTTC